The T cell receptor (beta chain) under discussion was sequenced for a study of cytomegalovirus exposure and HLA in healthy donors. This clone was detected a few times. PCR involved 60 Vbeta and 13 Jbeta primers. Assay used: immunoSEQ multiplex PCR; TCRdb lists only in-frame clones, some missing. There are 100,000 to 150,000 clones in the sample; 75% occur only once, and less than 3.5% lies in the top ten. CDR1 and CDR2 (germline): LNHNV, YYDKDF (reference sequence). The CDR3 consists of 18 residues. V trimming: 0 bases; J trimming: 4 bases; junction bases outside the gene matches: 12. The TCR comes from a woman aged 40 to 50 in good health and CMV-seropositive. The rearrangement uses TRBV15 and TRBJ2-3, with 8 positions matching TRBD2. Source material: PBMCs. CDR3 bases: TGTGCCACCAGCAGAGATAGGAGTAGCGGGGTCTTGTCAGATACGCAGTATTTT. Encoded protein: CATSRDRSSGVLSDTQYF.